Given below is one T cell receptor (beta chain) in context. This entry belongs to a study of blood T cell repertoires in COVID-19. Study details: Acute-phase and convalescent COVID-19 samples originated in the United States, Italy and Spain. In each case, the material was cDNA or gDNA derived from T cells, B-cell-depleted T cells, or PBMCs.

Per the original data handling: The assay estimated nucleated cells by amplifying reference gene primers. Method: immunoSEQ multiplex PCR; TCRdb's copy keeps in-frame clones and lacks some. V, J and clone size are those of that table, while D and trimming were read from the DNA. The sample lists 130,000 or so clones; about 83% were seen once. This TCR derives from a man older than 75 with active or convalescent COVID-19. The source material was peripheral blood.

The CDR3: CASSLVSGGYQPQHF. In DNA form, the CDR3 reads TGTGCCAGCAGCTTAGTCAGCGGCGGTTATCAGCCCCAGCATTTT. The chain uses TRBV7-2 and TRBJ1-5; D gene ambiguous. Trimming pared 1 base from V and 5 bases from J, leaving 12 bases between. The CDR3 spans 15 residues. Germline loops: CDR1 SGHTA, CDR2 FQGNSA.